Reported below is one TCR beta chain. As handled by the study authors: The authors estimated nucleated cell counts from reference gene primer amplification. Only in-frame clones appear in the TCRdb table, and some are missing; sequencing was by immunoSEQ multiplex PCR. V, J and clone size are those of that table, while D and trimming were read from the DNA. The table has 60,000 or so clones, about 80% seen once. The data were taken from a study of blood T cell repertoires in COVID-19. On the study more broadly: Whether acute or convalescent, the COVID-19 samples came from the United States, Italy and Spain. PBMCs, B-cell-depleted T cells, or T cells were the source of the cDNA or gDNA that made up the material.

Deletions cut 5 bases from V and 5 bases from J, with 28 bases between. This CDR3 region has 18 residues. Germline V lookup: CDR1 MNHNY, CDR2 SVGAGI (reference sequence). Enrollment of patients from Seattle took place during active infection, with longitudinal follow-up. Sequencing input: peripheral blood. J is TRBJ2-7 and V is TRBV6-6; the D gene is possibly TRBD2 (7 bases). This receptor was identified in a man younger than 45 with COVID-19, enrolled during active disease. CDR3 nucleotides: TGTGCCAGCAGTCGATTCCCCACAACCGAGACGGGGGGCAACGAGCAGTACTTC. Its protein product is CASSRFPTTETGGNEQYF.